This TCR beta chain was sequenced during a study of blood T cell repertoires in COVID-19. Across the study: Samples taken during acute and convalescent COVID-19 were collected in the United States, Italy and Spain. Sources were T cells, B-cell-depleted T cells, or PBMCs; the material itself was cDNA or gDNA.

In the original workflow: The authors estimated nucleated cell counts from reference gene primer amplification. Using immunoSEQ multiplex PCR, the repertoire was profiled, and TCRdb retains in-frame clones only, with some absent. The V and J calls and the clone size are those of that table, but D and trimming were determined from the DNA. Counted here are approximately 290,000 clones, roughly 89% occurring once; the ten biggest clones make up approximately 0.84%. This clone was observed a handful of times. Trimming left V 3 bases short and J 2 bases short, with 7 bases between. Germline lookup yields CDR1 WSHSY and CDR2 SAAADI. This CDR3 is 13 amino acids long.

The rearrangement links TRBV10-2 to TRBJ1-1, with D uncertain. The receptor was isolated from a man younger than 40 with acute or convalescent COVID-19. The specimen was peripheral blood. The CDR3 spells CASSDGENTEAFF. CDR3 DNA: TGCGCCAGCAGTGACGGTGAAAACACTGAAGCTTTCTTT.